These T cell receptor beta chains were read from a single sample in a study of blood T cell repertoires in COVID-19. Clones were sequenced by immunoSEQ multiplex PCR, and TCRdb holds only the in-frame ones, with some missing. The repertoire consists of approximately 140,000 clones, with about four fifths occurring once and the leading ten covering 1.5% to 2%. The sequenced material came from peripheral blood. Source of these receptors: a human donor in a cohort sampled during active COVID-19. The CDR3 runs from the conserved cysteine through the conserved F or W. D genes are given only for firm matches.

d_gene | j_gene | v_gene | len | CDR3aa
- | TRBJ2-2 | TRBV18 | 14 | CASSPARYTGELFF
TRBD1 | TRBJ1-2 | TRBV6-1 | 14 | CASSEGTGLYGYTF
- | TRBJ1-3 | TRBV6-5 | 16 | CASSYDPGTSGNTIYF
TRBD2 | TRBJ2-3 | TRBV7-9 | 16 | CASSKRTSGSADTQYF
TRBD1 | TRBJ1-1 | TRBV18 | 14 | CASSPPSDRVGAFF
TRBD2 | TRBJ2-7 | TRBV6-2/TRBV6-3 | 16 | CASSYSRRGSLYEQYF
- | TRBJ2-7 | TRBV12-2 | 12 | CASRLRASEQYF
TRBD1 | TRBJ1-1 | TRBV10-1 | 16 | CASKSPGQGLHTEAFF
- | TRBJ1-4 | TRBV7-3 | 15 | CASSLGPGQDEKLFF
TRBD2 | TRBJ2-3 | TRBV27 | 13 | CASGRREGDTQYF
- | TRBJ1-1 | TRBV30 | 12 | CAWSRTIQEAFF
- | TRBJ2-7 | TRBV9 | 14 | CASSVDVPPREQYF
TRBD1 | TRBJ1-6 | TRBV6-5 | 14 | CASSQGAHNSPLHF
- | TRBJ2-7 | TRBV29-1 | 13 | CSVEHREGYEQYF
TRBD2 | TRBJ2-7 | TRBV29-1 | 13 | CSVDLAGRREQYF
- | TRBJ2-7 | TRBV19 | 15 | CASSLLATSGYEQYF
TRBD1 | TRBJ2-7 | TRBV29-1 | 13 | CSVRTGSTYEQYF
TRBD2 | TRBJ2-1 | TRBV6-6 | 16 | CASTPASGRVYNEQFF
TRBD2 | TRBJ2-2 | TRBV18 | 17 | CASSHLFSGRRTGELFF
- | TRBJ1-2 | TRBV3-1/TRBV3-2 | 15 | CASSQVGAATYGYTF
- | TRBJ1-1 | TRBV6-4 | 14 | CASTLTAGHTEAFF
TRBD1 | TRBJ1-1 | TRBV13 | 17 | CASSLGPRTGKVTEAFF
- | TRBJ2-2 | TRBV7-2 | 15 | CASSSNRVSAGELFF